The 29 T cell receptor beta chains listed next were all sequenced from one sample in a study of graft-versus-host responses after intestinal transplantation. Their antigens remain unidentified. Libraries were prepared by immunoSEQ multiplex PCR; TCRdb keeps only in-frame clonotypes and omits some of them. The sample holds about 59,000 clones, approximately 94% seen once. The sequenced sample was unstimulated CD4+ T cells sorted from spleen or lymph node cells, obtained before transplant. The receptors were gathered from a human donor who was the organ donor for an intestinal transplant.

The rearrangement joins TRBV5-5 to TRBJ1-2; 7 bases are a match to TRBD1. The CDR3 is made up of 13 amino acids. Trimming cost V 5 bases and J 2 bases; bases outside gene matches: 3. Germline CDR1 and CDR2: SGHKS and YYEKEE (reference sequence). In nucleotides, the CDR3 is TGTGCCAGCAGTGACAGGGCCAACTATGGCTACACCTTC. Its protein is CASSDRANYGYTF.

The chain employs TRBV7-9 and TRBJ2-7, with D tentatively TRBD1 (5 bases). V was shortened by 3 bases and J by 2 bases, with 8 bases between the two germline ends. This CDR3 contains 13 residues. CDR1 is SEHNR, CDR2 FQNEAQ, per germline (reference sequence). The CDR3 loop is CASSFVTAYEQYF. The CDR3 nucleotides read TGTGCCAGCAGCTTTGTGACAGCCTACGAGCAGTACTTC.

V usage is TRBV7-3 and J usage is TRBJ2-3; D perhaps matches TRBD2 (6 bases). The germline V gene encodes CDR1 SGHTA and CDR2 FQGTGA. The V gene lost 3 bases and the J gene lost 1 base, with 8 bases spanning the gap. CDR3 size: 14 residues. The CDR3, as DNA: TGTGCCAGCAGCTTGGCGGGGCGCACAGATACGCAGTATTTT. Translation: CASSLAGRTDTQYF.

This clone was observed a single time. The genes are TRBV23-1 and TRBJ1-1; TRBD1 agrees at 7 bases. TRBV23-1 is sorted into the ORF group, with uncertain function. Trimming removed 9 bases from V and 3 bases from J; junction bases left unmatched: 13. The CDR3 runs to 15 residues. The CDR3, as DNA: TGCGCCAGTAGGAGTGGGACAGTTAGTGACACTGAAGCTTTCTTT. It translates to CASRSGTVSDTEAFF.

The V gene is TRBV2, the J gene TRBJ2-7; maybe TRBD1 (6 bases). Trimming pared 6 bases from V and 0 bases from J, leaving 15 bases between. The CDR3 loop spans 15 amino acids. Germline lookup yields CDR1 SNHLY and CDR2 FYNNEI. CDR3 bases: TGTGCCAGCAGGGAAAGACAGGTCCCCTCCTACGAGCAGTACTTC. This sequence encodes CASRERQVPSYEQYF.

The chain carries TRBV6-1 and TRBJ2-7; D possibly corresponds to TRBD2 (5 bases). Trimming pared 2 bases from V and 6 bases from J, leaving 5 bases between. The CDR3 runs to 11 residues. CDR1 is MNHNS, CDR2 SASEGT, per germline. CDR3 coding DNA: TGTGCCAGCAGTGAAACTAGCGAGCAGTACTTC. This codes for CASSETSEQYF.

CDR3: CASATSGLADTQYF. CDR3 DNA: TGTGCCAGCGCGACTAGCGGATTAGCAGATACGCAGTATTTT. This chain uses TRBV18 with TRBJ2-3, with 9 bases fitting TRBD2. The CDR3 consists of 14 residues. Germline CDR1 and CDR2: KGHSH and LQKENI. V dropped 8 bases and J dropped 4; count of bases not matched to a gene: 7.

The V gene is TRBV10-3, the J gene TRBJ1-5; tentative D call: TRBD1 (6 bases). There are 15 residues in the CDR3. The germline V gene encodes CDR1 ENHRY and CDR2 SYGVKD. Trimming shortened V by 6 bases and J by 0 bases, and 12 bases separated the two germline ends. The CDR3 DNA follows: TGTGCCATCAGGTCGGGGGACATTAGCAATCAGCCCCAGCATTTT. Protein product: CAIRSGDISNQPQHF.

Regarding this clone: Germline and junction disagree at one end, which may indicate a read error. The rearrangement links TRBV7-2 to TRBJ2-3, with D possibly matching TRBD2 (5 bases). The CDR3 runs 15 residues. The germline gives CDR1 SGHTA, CDR2 FQGNSA. CDR3 sequence: CASSGHGVGTDAQYF. As DNA, the CDR3 is TGTGCCAGCAGTGGCCACGGGGTAGGCACAGATGCGCAGTATTTT.

J is TRBJ2-7 and V is TRBV18; TRBD2 is a possible D gene (6 bases). V lost 4 bases and J lost 7, with 17 bases in between. Germline V gene lookup returns CDR1 KGHSH and CDR2 LQKENI. The CDR3 runs 14 residues. The DNA for the CDR3 is TGTGCCAGCTCACAAGGGACGGGGGTCGGAGAGCAGTACTTC. Its protein product is CASSQGTGVGEQYF.

The chain is built from TRBV29-1 and TRBJ2-2; D uncertain. V gave up 4 bases and J gave up 1 base, with 10 bases separating them. This CDR3 contains 14 residues. Germline CDR1 SQVTM, CDR2 ANQGSEA. The DNA of the CDR3 is TGCAGCGTTGGGCCGCGGTTGAACACCGGGGAGCTGTTTTTT. Translation gives CSVGPRLNTGELFF.

The chain uses TRBV4-2 and TRBJ2-5; D is possibly TRBD2 (5 bases). The last part of the DNA fits TRBJ2-7 better; the J call may be wrong. Germline V gene lookup returns CDR1 LGHNA and CDR2 YNFKEQ. The CDR3 runs to 13 residues. The CDR3 loop reads CASSHPGTDEQYF. CDR3 bases: TGTGCCAGCAGCCATCCGGGAACCGACGAGCAGTACTTC.

This clone showed up just once. In the same sample, other DNA sequences code for this CDR3. The CDR3 spells CASSLKPVQGGTEAFF. Here the CDR3 DNA reads TGTGCCAGCAGCTTGAAACCTGTACAGGGGGGAACTGAAGCTTTCTTT. V is TRBV5-5 and J is TRBJ1-1; 8 bases fit TRBD1. The CDR3 is made up of 16 amino acids. Per the germline V gene, CDR1 is SGHKS and CDR2 is YYEKEE (reference sequence). The V and J ends lost 1 base and 5 bases, in that order; junction bases with no gene match: 10. The full variable domain, rest sourced from reference TRBV5-5 and TRBJ1-1, is DAGVTQSPTHLIKTRGQQVTLRCSPISGHKSVSWYQQVLGQGPQFIFQYYEKEERGRGNFPDRFSARQFPNYSSELNVNALLLGDSALYLCASSLKPVQGGTEAFFGQGTRLTVV.

The J gene is TRBJ2-5, the V gene TRBV19, with D possibly TRBD1 on 5 matching bases. Germline V gives CDR1 LNHDA, CDR2 SQIVND (reference sequence). The CDR3 runs to 14 residues. Trimming cost V 3 bases and J 2 bases, with 10 bases left between them. This CDR3 is CASSMDKGQETQYF. CDR3 nucleotide sequence: TGTGCCAGTAGTATGGACAAGGGGCAAGAGACCCAGTACTTC.

The chain has TRBV30 and TRBJ2-7; weak D call: TRBD2 (6 bases). Germline CDR1 and CDR2: GTSNPN and SVGIG (reference sequence). The CDR3 spans 14 residues. With 0 bases removed from V and 2 bases from J, the gap between germline ends came to 11 bases. CDR3 DNA: TGTGCCTGGAGTGTGTCGGGCGGGGCCTACGAGCAGTACTTC. Translation gives CAWSVSGGAYEQYF.

This CDR3 is CASSPRGDQPQHF. CDR3 DNA sequence: TGTGCCAGCAGCCCCCGGGGGGATCAGCCCCAGCATTTT. This chain links TRBV7-9 with TRBJ1-5, with D possibly TRBD1 on 5 matching bases. This CDR3 contains 13 residues. Germline assignment: CDR1 SEHNR and CDR2 FQNEAQ (reference sequence). V lost 5 bases and J lost 5, with 10 bases in between.

The table lists this clone with a count of one. V usage is TRBV21-1 and J usage is TRBJ2-5; the D call of TRBD2 is as the table states it, not checked on the DNA. TRBV21-1 is a known pseudogene. The CDR3 extends over 15 amino acids. For the CDR3, the DNA is TGTGCCAGCAGCAAAGGACGGGGATTCCAAGAGACCCAGTACTTC. The encoded protein is CASSKGRGFQETQYF.

The chain links TRBV5-4 to TRBJ2-3, with 13 bases identical to TRBD2. The CDR3 spans 15 residues. Germline V gives CDR1 SGHNT, CDR2 YYREEE (reference sequence). V trimming: 6 bases; J trimming: 3 bases; junction bases outside the gene matches: 4. CDR3 DNA: TGTGCCAGCAAACCGGGACTAGCGGGGACAGATACGCAGTATTTT. Residues: CASKPGLAGTDTQYF.

This clone was observed a few times. The chain carries TRBV7-9 and TRBJ1-3; maybe TRBD1 (5 bases). V lost 5 bases and J 0 bases, leaving 11 bases between the germline ends. The CDR3 runs to 15 residues. Germline V CDR1 and CDR2: SEHNR, FQNEAQ (reference sequence). CDR3 amino acids: CASSPGTGSGNTIYF. The CDR3 region has the DNA TGTGCCAGCAGCCCTGGGACTGGCTCTGGAAACACCATATATTTT.

This clone was recorded only once. V is TRBV18 and J is TRBJ2-7, with D maybe TRBD2 (7 bases). CDR3 length equals 17 residues. With 2 bases removed from V and 4 bases from J, the gap between germline ends came to 21 bases. CDR1 is KGHSH, CDR2 LQKENI, per germline. This CDR3 reads CASSPKTGGGMGYEQYF. CDR3 bases: TGTGCCAGCTCACCAAAGACGGGGGGCGGTATGGGATACGAGCAGTACTTC.

CDR3 protein: CASSDGTPGNTIYF. The DNA of the CDR3 is TGCGCCAGCAGCGACGGGACCCCGGGAAACACCATATATTTT. V is TRBV5-1 and J is TRBJ1-3; D is perhaps TRBD1 (5 bases). The CDR3 is 14 residues long. CDR1 SGHRS and CDR2 YFSETQ come from the germline V gene. V lost 4 bases and J 4 bases, leaving 12 bases between the germline ends.

J is TRBJ2-7 and V is TRBV6-6; either TRBD1 or TRBD2 may fit D (5 bases each). The germline V gene encodes CDR1 MNHNY and CDR2 SVGAGI (reference sequence). This CDR3 has 13 residues. V was pared by 6 bases and J by 3 bases, with 12 bases between. The DNA for the CDR3 is TGTGCCAGCAGCCTAGCTCAGGGCTACGAGCAGTACTTC. Amino acid sequence: CASSLAQGYEQYF.

In DNA form, the CDR3 reads TGCGCCAGCAGCCAACCGCTAGCGGAATTCACAGATACGCAGTATTTT. Residues: CASSQPLAEFTDTQYF. The V and J genes are TRBV4-1 and TRBJ2-3; 7 bases are a match to TRBD2. Germline CDR1 and CDR2: MGHRA and YSYEKL. The CDR3 contains 16 residues. J was trimmed by 2 bases and V by 2 bases; bases with no gene match: 7.

The V and J genes are TRBV10-3 and TRBJ2-5; no clear D gene. CDR1 is ENHRY and CDR2 is SYGVKD in the germline V gene. This CDR3 spans 15 amino acids. Trimming took off 10 bases at V and 0 bases at J, with 18 bases between the two ends. CDR3 coding DNA: TGTGCCACCGCTGGTGTCCGGGTCTACCAAGAGACCCAGTACTTC. This sequence encodes CATAGVRVYQETQYF.

V and J are TRBV5-1 and TRBJ2-7, with D unclear. Germline CDR1 SGHRS, CDR2 YFSETQ. The germline V and J ends were trimmed by 0 bases and 3 bases, with 7 bases remaining between them. This CDR3 contains 13 residues. DNA of the CDR3: TGCGCCAGCAGCTTGGGAGCAGGCTACGAGCAGTACTTC. Protein product: CASSLGAGYEQYF.

The CDR3 here is CASSNGGAANYGYTF. The CDR3 region has the DNA TGTGCCAGCAGCAACGGGGGGGCAGCTAACTATGGCTACACCTTC. The rearrangement links TRBV28 to TRBJ1-2, with a tentative D call TRBD1 (6 bases). V lost 6 bases, J lost 0 bases, and 14 bases lay in between. Per germline, CDR1 MDHEN and CDR2 SYDVKM. The CDR3 totals 15 residues.

This chain uses TRBV7-8 with TRBJ1-1; D gene uncertain. The germline V gene encodes CDR1 SGHVS and CDR2 FQNEAQ. The CDR3 covers 12 residues. With 2 bases removed from V and 1 base from J, the gap between germline ends came to 2 bases. CDR3 sequence: CASSLQNTEAFF. CDR3 DNA sequence: TGTGCCAGCAGCTTACAGAACACTGAAGCTTTCTTT.

The V call is TRBV4-1, the J call TRBJ1-5; 9 bases map to TRBD1. J lost 1 base, V lost 3 bases, and 4 bases had no gene match. This CDR3 is built from 16 residues. CDR1 and CDR2 from the germline V gene are MGHRA and YSYEKL. CDR3 in amino acids: CASSQGQGGSNQPQHF. Here the CDR3 DNA reads TGCGCCAGCAGCCAGGGACAGGGCGGAAGCAATCAGCCCCAGCATTTT.

The chain carries TRBV29-1 and TRBJ2-2, with D possibly being TRBD1 (6 bases). The CDR3 is 14 residues long. Germline loops: CDR1 SQVTM, CDR2 ANQGSEA. Trimming left V 6 bases short and J 0 bases short, with 11 bases between. In nucleotides, the CDR3 is TGCAGCGTAGGGACACTTACGAACACCGGGGAGCTGTTTTTT. Residues: CSVGTLTNTGELFF.